This is a list of T cell receptor beta chains from one sample in a study of T cell responses to AZD1222 COVID-19 vaccine. This table comes from immunoSEQ multiplex PCR, and its TCRdb copy is limited to in-frame clones, with some not included. The table lists 120,000 or so clones, around 85% of them singletons. The sample consisted of peripheral blood, taken on day 0 of AZD1222 vaccination. The receptor set was obtained from an adult in good health. Both conserved end residues are part of each CDR3.

v_call | cdr3_aa
TRBV19 | CASSRGQTYEQYF
TRBV12-5 | CASERENTEAFF
TRBV29-1 | CSVVRGAVTYNEQFF
TRBV19 | CASSKNSDRTRVSNQPQHF
TRBV6-5 | CASSYSRGGHQPQHF
TRBV7-7 | CASSPLSQENTEAFF
TRBV9 | CASSADRGGEKLFF
TRBV10-3 | CAISAASVRVSDTQYF
TRBV4-3 | CASSQSPSDYGYTF
TRBV10-3 | CAIRQDLSGNTIYF
TRBV19 | CASTWTEGYNSPLHF
TRBV28 | CASTGEGLLKGGYTF
TRBV4-3 | CASSQGGGGLFYEQYF
TRBV11-3 | CASSFQPTSYEQYF
TRBV2 | CASSGTGVLEQYF
TRBV19 | CASRANYGYTF
TRBV5-1 | CASSLSGVRAYEQYF
TRBV5-6 | CASSPGGAGYNEQFF
TRBV24-1 | CATSVSGTGTEEQYF
TRBV6-5 | CASSYSIVRKNTEAFF
TRBV6-5 | CASSPQTGYTEAFF
TRBV2 | CASTKTQQGSEQYF
TRBV30 | CAWRRGGEQPQHF
TRBV2 | CASNEEYEQYF
TRBV6-5 | CASSYSAGAGTDTQYF
TRBV12-3/TRBV12-4 | CASSLERGQPQHF
TRBV2 | CASSDQGPRTFF
TRBV7-9 | CASSLASGSRDEQFF